Below, 22 T cell receptor beta chains from the same sample are listed, as sequenced in a study of OX40 agonist ivuxolimab in advanced cancers. TCRdb keeps only in-frame clones here, not all; method: immunoSEQ multiplex PCR. The data hold roughly 72,000 clones, with 65% to 85% observed a single time. Sequencing was performed on CD4+ or CD8+ T cells sorted from blood, taken in a trial of the OX40 agonist ivuxolimab. The source of these receptors is an adult with an advanced solid tumor such as melanoma, head and neck, liver or kidney cancer.

The V call is TRBV5-1, the J call TRBJ1-6; unclear D gene. The CDR3 is 13 amino acids. The germline gives CDR1 SGHRS, CDR2 YFSETQ. V lost 2 bases and J lost 8, with 8 bases in between. The CDR3 nucleotides are TGCGCCAGCAGCTTAATTGGTCATTCACCCCTCCACTTT. Protein: CASSLIGHSPLHF.

The V gene is TRBV7-9, the J gene TRBJ1-2, with D perhaps matching TRBD1 (5 bases). Trimming stripped 0 bases from V and 4 bases from J, with 9 bases between. CDR1 is SEHNR and CDR2 is FQNEAQ in the germline V gene (reference sequence). The CDR3 consists of 14 residues. CDR3 bases: TGTGCCAGCAGCTTAGCCAGGGACGCCTATGGCTACACCTTC. As protein: CASSLARDAYGYTF.

To note about this clone: The junction differs from germline at one of its ends, possibly a read error. The rearrangement joins TRBV6-6 to TRBJ2-1; 7 bases are shared with TRBD1. The CDR3 runs to 14 residues. The germline V gene has CDR1 MNHNY and CDR2 SVGAGI (reference sequence). CDR3 sequence reads: CASSYSEGDRGAVF. The DNA of the CDR3 is TGTGCCAGCAGTTACTCTGAAGGGGACAGAGGCGCCGTCTTC.

This clone was counted a single time. The V call is TRBV5-1, the J call TRBJ1-1, with D possibly matching TRBD1 (5 bases). V gave up 4 bases and J gave up 3 bases, with 7 bases separating them. Germline lookup yields CDR1 SGHRS and CDR2 YFSETQ. The CDR3 consists of 12 residues. Here the CDR3 reads CASSAGDTEAFF. CDR3 nucleotide sequence: TGCGCCAGCAGCGCGGGGGACACTGAAGCTTTCTTT.

V and J are TRBV5-1 and TRBJ2-3; D gene unclear. V shed 0 bases and J shed 3 bases, with 8 bases lying between them. The CDR3 consists of 14 residues. Germline values: CDR1 SGHRS, CDR2 YFSETQ. The CDR3 nucleotides read TGCGCCAGCAGCTTGGGAAGTAAAACAGATACGCAGTATTTT. The encoded protein is CASSLGSKTDTQYF.

This chain links TRBV9 with TRBJ2-7, with 9 bases that match TRBD2. Germline V lookup: CDR1 SGDLS, CDR2 YYNGEE. V lost 7 bases, J lost 0 bases, and 5 bases stayed unmatched. CDR3 length: 14 amino acids. The CDR3 is CASGASGDSYEQYF. The CDR3 DNA follows: TGTGCCAGCGGAGCTAGCGGGGACTCCTACGAGCAGTACTTC.

This chain joins TRBV10-3 and TRBJ2-2, with TRBD2 matching 16 bases. CDR1 is ENHRY, CDR2 SYGVKD, per germline. This CDR3 comprises 16 residues. Losses at the gene ends were 10 bases for V and 3 bases for J; bases not matched to a gene: 5. CDR3 nucleotide sequence: TGTGCCACCGGGACTAGCGGGAGGGACTACACCGGGGAGCTGTTTTTT. It yields the protein CATGTSGRDYTGELFF.

The chain joins TRBV5-3 to TRBJ1-1; D unclear. TRBV5-3 is an ORF, and what it does is uncertain. V was cut by 4 bases and J by 2 bases, with 21 bases left in between. The CDR3 totals 17 residues. The CDR3: CARSIQRPLSLNTEAFF. The CDR3 DNA follows: TGTGCCAGAAGCATACAGAGACCACTTTCCCTTAACACTGAAGCTTTCTTT.

This clone was counted a single time. The chain employs TRBV5-4 and TRBJ2-7, with D possibly matching TRBD1 (6 bases). The CDR3 sequence is 12 residues long. Germline loops: CDR1 SGHNT, CDR2 YYREEE (reference sequence). Trimming stripped 2 bases from V and 3 bases from J, with 6 bases between. The CDR3 reads CASSLQGYEQYF. The CDR3 coding sequence is TGTGCCAGCAGCTTACAGGGCTACGAGCAGTACTTC.

J is TRBJ2-1 and V is TRBV15; 15 nucleotides agree with TRBD2. The CDR3 has 20 amino acids. V trimming: 1 base; J trimming: 4 bases; junction bases outside the gene matches: 11. Germline CDR1 LNHNV, CDR2 YYDKDF (reference sequence). The CDR3, as DNA: TGTGCCACCAGCAGAGCCCCGGGACTAGCGGGAGGATCCCAGTACAATGAGCAGTTCTTC. Translation: CATSRAPGLAGGSQYNEQFF.

The rearrangement joins TRBV5-4 to TRBJ1-1; unclear D gene. V lost 1 base, J lost 1 base, and 8 bases lay in between. The germline CDR1 and CDR2 sequences are SGHNT and YYREEE (reference sequence). The CDR3 loop spans 14 amino acids. CDR3 residues: CASSLFAGNTEAFF. CDR3 nucleotides: TGTGCCAGCAGCTTGTTTGCCGGGAACACTGAAGCTTTCTTT.

The rearrangement links TRBV25-1 to TRBJ2-5; D possibly corresponds to TRBD2 (6 bases). Germline lookup yields CDR1 MGHDK and CDR2 SYGVNS. CDR3 length: 15 residues. Trimming took 3 bases from V and 5 from J, leaving 16 bases between them. CDR3 sequence (DNA): TGTGCCAGCAGTGATCCAGGTTGGCTAGCGGAGACCCAGTACTTC. It encodes CASSDPGWLAETQYF.

The chain employs TRBV5-6 and TRBJ1-1; D is possibly TRBD1 (5 bases). This CDR3 has 14 residues. Trimming took 4 bases from V and 6 from J, leaving 16 bases between them. Germline CDR1 is SGHDT and CDR2 is YYEEEE. The CDR3: CASSPSRANSEAFF. CDR3 bases: TGTGCCAGCAGCCCCAGCAGGGCAAACTCTGAAGCTTTCTTT.

V usage is TRBV10-3 and J usage is TRBJ1-3; D is uncertain. V shed 2 bases and J shed 0 bases, with 11 bases lying between them. This CDR3 comprises 16 residues. Germline CDR1 reads ENHRY; CDR2 reads SYGVKD. The CDR3 protein is CAISENYSPSGNTIYF. The CDR3 coding sequence is TGTGCCATCAGTGAGAACTACTCTCCCTCTGGAAACACCATATATTTT.

This clone showed up just once. The chain carries TRBV28 and TRBJ1-2; D is perhaps TRBD1 (6 bases). Germline CDR1 reads MDHEN; CDR2 reads SYDVKM. The CDR3 consists of 13 residues. The V and J ends lost 5 bases and 8 bases respectively, with 15 bases between them. The CDR3: CASSLTQGNGYTF. CDR3 bases: TGTGCCAGCAGTCTTACACAGGGTAACGGCTACACCTTC.

The V call is TRBV11-1, the J call TRBJ2-1; TRBD1 might be the D (5 bases). V dropped 2 bases and J dropped 7 bases, with 21 bases sitting between them. Germline-derived CDR1 and CDR2 are SGHAT and FQDESV (reference sequence). This CDR3 spans 17 amino acids. The CDR3 protein is CASSLRWKESKGNEQFF. The CDR3 nucleotides read TGTGCCAGCAGCTTACGGTGGAAGGAGTCTAAGGGGAATGAGCAGTTCTTC.

The rearrangement links TRBV10-3 to TRBJ2-7; 10 bases are shared with TRBD1. The CDR3 extends over 16 amino acids. The germline V gene has CDR1 ENHRY and CDR2 SYGVKD. V shed 1 base and J 1 base; nucleotides not matched to a gene: 4. CDR3 DNA sequence: TGTGCCATCAGTGAGTTTCCGGGACAGGGGTCCTACGAGCAGTACTTC. Protein product: CAISEFPGQGSYEQYF.

The table lists this clone with a count of one. This chain links TRBV9 with TRBJ2-3; tentative D call: TRBD2 (6 bases). This CDR3 has 15 amino acids. V dropped 0 bases and J dropped 7 bases, with 15 bases sitting between them. From germline, CDR1 is SGDLS and CDR2 YYNGEE. The CDR3 reads CASSVESGEAYTQYF. DNA of the CDR3: TGTGCCAGCAGCGTAGAGTCTGGGGAGGCATATACGCAGTATTTT. Together with reference TRBV9 and TRBJ2-3, the CDR3 gives the full variable domain: DSGVTQTPKHLITATGQRVTLRCSPRSGDLSVYWYQQSLDQGLQFLIQYYNGEERAKGNILERFSAQQFPDLHSELNLSSLELGDSALYFCASSVESGEAYTQYFGPGTRLTVL.

J is TRBJ1-1 and V is TRBV29-1; 9 nucleotides match TRBD1. The V and J ends lost 1 base and 6 bases, in that order; junction bases with no gene match: 9. This CDR3 region has 15 residues. Looked up from germline, CDR1 is SQVTM and CDR2 is ANQGSEA. The CDR3 region has the DNA TGCAGCGTTGAAGTGGGGGACAGGGTTTACCCTGAAGCTTTCTTT. It yields the protein CSVEVGDRVYPEAFF.

V is TRBV5-4 and J is TRBJ2-3; a possible D gene is TRBD1 (6 bases). V gave up 4 bases and J gave up 2 bases, with 20 bases separating them. CDR1 is SGHNT and CDR2 is YYREEE in the germline V gene (reference sequence). The CDR3 is made up of 17 amino acids. The CDR3 DNA sequence: TGTGCCAGCAGCCGATCCGGTGGCAGGGGTAACACAGATACGCAGTATTTT. Its protein is CASSRSGGRGNTDTQYF.

The rearrangement joins TRBV2 to TRBJ2-3, with D possibly being TRBD1 (6 bases). Germline CDR1 reads SNHLY; CDR2 reads FYNNEI. CDR3 size: 15 residues. Trimming took off 4 bases at V and 5 bases at J, with 16 bases between the two ends. This chain's CDR3 is CASSGGLGTKDTQYF. The CDR3, as DNA: TGTGCCAGCAGTGGAGGGTTGGGGACAAAAGATACGCAGTATTTT.

V is TRBV6-5 and J is TRBJ1-2, with a possible D match to TRBD1 (6 bases). The CDR3 covers 13 residues. The V gene lost 3 bases and the J gene lost 6 bases, with 11 bases spanning the gap. Germline CDR1 is MNHEY and CDR2 is SVGAGI. For the CDR3, the DNA is TGTGCCAGCAGTTATCAGGGGTCCGATGGCTACACCTTC. Translating gives CASSYQGSDGYTF.